Following are 23 T cell receptor beta chains from one sample sequenced in a study of blood T cell repertoires in COVID-19 (dated by TCRdb to about 2020). To prepare the library, the immunoSEQ multiplex PCR assay was applied. As stored in TCRdb, this immuneACCESS dataset retains in-frame rearrangements with V and J assigned. A fraction of the clones does not appear; measured against another copy, unresolved V genes explain less than half of the discrepancy, and the remainder lacks a known reason. The table for this sample lists roughly 84,000 clones; roughly 80% of them were counted only once. The ten largest account for around 4.5% of the sample. Input material: peripheral blood. The receptors shown here come from a woman aged 45-60 years with acute or convalescent COVID-19.

This chain uses TRBV18 with TRBJ1-4; no clear D gene. V was cut by 6 bases and J by 0 bases, with 11 bases left in between. The CDR3 contains 15 residues. Germline-derived CDR1 and CDR2 are KGHSH and LQKENI. CDR3 loop: CASSLDQATNEKLFF. CDR3 nucleotides: TGTGCCAGCTCCCTCGACCAGGCAACTAATGAAAAACTGTTTTTT.

CDR3 nucleotides: TGTGCCAGTAGTACCCTAATTGGGACCCAGTACTTC. Amino acid sequence: CASSTLIGTQYF. The genes are TRBV19 and TRBJ2-5, with D unresolved. The CDR3 has 12 amino acids. Deletions cut 4 bases from V and 7 bases from J, with 10 bases between. CDR1 and CDR2 (germline): LNHDA, SQIVND (reference sequence).

This clone came up once. V usage is TRBV7-2 and J usage is TRBJ1-5; 7 bases align to TRBD1. J was trimmed by 4 bases and V by 5 bases; bases with no gene match: 5. Germline values: CDR1 SGHTA, CDR2 FQGNSA. This CDR3 has 14 residues. The CDR3 sequence: CASSPDRVNQPQHF. The CDR3 coding sequence is TGTGCCAGCAGCCCTGACAGGGTTAATCAGCCCCAGCATTTT. Supplemented by reference TRBV7-2 and TRBJ1-5, the full variable domain reads GAGVSQSPSNKVTEKGKDVELRCDPISGHTALYWYRQSLGQGLEFLIYFQGNSAPDKSGLPSDRFSAERTGGSVSTLTIQRTQQEDSAVYLCASSPDRVNQPQHFGDGTRLSIL.

This chain connects TRBV6-5 to TRBJ1-5; D gene ambiguous. Trimming pared 2 bases from V and 3 bases from J, leaving 14 bases between. Germline assignment: CDR1 MNHEY and CDR2 SVGAGI. CDR3 length: 16 amino acids. For the CDR3, the DNA is TGTGCCAGCAGTTACCCCTTGCAGGCCTCCAATCAGCCCCAGCATTTT. Protein sequence: CASSYPLQASNQPQHF.

The chain is built from TRBV6-5 and TRBJ1-3; D is possibly TRBD1 (5 bases). CDR1 is MNHEY, CDR2 SVGAGI, per germline. Trimming took 9 bases from V and 3 from J, leaving 15 bases between them. There are 14 residues in the CDR3. CDR3 DNA sequence: TGTGCCAGTCAGCGGGACTTTGATGGAAACACCATATATTTT. Its protein product is CASQRDFDGNTIYF.

This clone appeared once. The chain carries TRBV5-1 and TRBJ2-7, with D possibly matching TRBD2 (6 bases). The CDR3 consists of 16 residues. Trimming removed 1 base from V and 7 bases from J, with 21 bases in between. CDR1 and CDR2 (germline): SGHRS, YFSETQ. CDR3 in amino acids: CASSLNPGGVISEQYF. The CDR3 DNA is TGCGCCAGCAGCTTGAATCCTGGAGGGGTAATTTCGGAGCAGTACTTC.

The rearrangement joins TRBV27 to TRBJ2-3, with TRBD2 as a possible D gene (6 bases). This CDR3 is 13 amino acids long. Between the trimmed V and J ends, which lost 5 bases and 6 bases, there was a span of 12 bases. Germline V gene sequence: CDR1 MNHEY, CDR2 SMNVEV (reference sequence). The DNA for the CDR3 is TGTGCCAGCAGTCCATGGGACTCTGATACGCAGTATTTT. It specifies CASSPWDSDTQYF.

The chain has TRBV5-5 and TRBJ2-2, with D maybe TRBD1 (6 bases). The germline gives CDR1 SGHKS, CDR2 YYEKEE (reference sequence). The CDR3 loop spans 15 amino acids. The V and J ends lost 4 bases and 7 bases respectively, with 17 bases between them. The CDR3 here is CASSISNRVIGELFF. The CDR3 coding sequence is TGTGCCAGCAGCATTTCCAACAGGGTCATCGGGGAGCTGTTTTTT.

This clone was seen a handful of times. V is TRBV7-9 and J is TRBJ1-4, with D perhaps TRBD1 (5 bases). The CDR3 is 15 amino acids. Germline-derived CDR1 and CDR2 are SEHNR and FQNEAQ (reference sequence). V was clipped by 1 base and J by 4 bases, with 10 bases between them. Here the CDR3 reads CASSLDRGINEKLFF. As DNA, the CDR3 is TGTGCCAGCAGCTTAGACCGGGGGATTAATGAAAAACTGTTTTTT.

The CDR3 spells CASSQDAASARTQYF. CDR3 coding DNA: TGTGCCAGCAGCCAAGATGCGGCTAGCGCACGAACGCAGTATTTT. The gene calls are TRBV3-1 (or the pseudogene TRBV3-2) and TRBJ2-3; tentative D call: TRBD2 (6 bases). This CDR3 is built from 15 residues. The germline V gene encodes CDR1 LGHDT and CDR2 YNNKEL (reference sequence). Trimming took off 0 bases at V and 9 bases at J, with 16 bases between the two ends.

The table lists this clone with a few counts. The chain combines TRBV5-4 with TRBJ1-2; 12 bases match TRBD1. This CDR3 spans 14 amino acids. The V and J ends lost 4 bases and 8 bases, in that order; junction bases with no gene match: 6. Per the germline V gene, CDR1 is SGHNT and CDR2 is YYREEE (reference sequence). This chain's CDR3 is CASSTGTGGRGYTF. The CDR3 bases are TGTGCCAGCAGCACCGGGACAGGGGGCCGAGGCTACACCTTC. The entire variable domain, with the rest obtained from reference TRBV5-4 and TRBJ1-2, is as follows: ETGVTQSPTHLIKTRGQQVTLRCSSQSGHNTVSWYQQALGQGPQFIFQYYREEENGRGNFPPRFSGLQFPNYSSELNVNALELDDSALYLCASSTGTGGRGYTFGSGTRLTVV.

The chain couples TRBV4-1 to TRBJ2-7, with 9 bases fitting TRBD1. V lost 1 base, J lost 2 bases, and 0 bases stayed unmatched. CDR1 MGHRA and CDR2 YSYEKL come from the germline V gene. The CDR3 is 14 residues long. CDR3 bases: TGCGCCAGCAGCCAAGGACAGGGGGCCTACGAGCAGTACTTC. Protein: CASSQGQGAYEQYF.

This chain joins TRBV7-2 and TRBJ2-7; 8 bases fit TRBD1. The V segment lost 5 bases and the J segment 2 bases; nucleotides outside the gene matches: 8. The CDR3 runs 15 residues. The germline CDR1 and CDR2 sequences are SGHTA and FQGNSA. CDR3 coding DNA: TGTGCCAGCAGCCCGGCCGGGACAGGAGCCTACGAGCAGTACTTC. It specifies CASSPAGTGAYEQYF.

The chain couples TRBV20-1 to TRBJ2-7; D remains ambiguous. This CDR3 is 11 amino acids long. Looked up from germline, CDR1 is DFQATT and CDR2 is SNEGSKA (reference sequence). The ends were cut back, 4 bases at V and 3 bases at J, with 7 bases in the middle. The CDR3 reads CSATPGYEQYF. In nucleotides, the CDR3 is TGCAGTGCTACCCCGGGCTACGAGCAGTACTTC.

The genes are TRBV6-1 and TRBJ1-1; TRBD1 might be the D (5 bases). The ends were cut back, 3 bases at V and 8 bases at J, with 13 bases in the middle. Germline V gives CDR1 MNHNS, CDR2 SASEGT. This CDR3 comprises 13 residues. The CDR3: CASSEGGEREAFF. The DNA of the CDR3 is TGTGCCAGCAGTGAGGGGGGGGAGAGGGAAGCTTTCTTT.

This clone was counted many times. V and J are TRBV4-1 and TRBJ2-7, with D uncertain. This CDR3 comprises 15 residues. The V end was cut by 0 bases, the J end by 2 bases, with 11 bases between. CDR1 is MGHRA and CDR2 is YSYEKL in the germline V gene. The CDR3 DNA sequence: TGCGCCAGCAGCCAAGAACGGCAGGCCCCCTACGAGCAGTACTTC. Protein: CASSQERQAPYEQYF.

The sample holds a few counts of this clone. The V call is TRBV7-9, the J call TRBJ2-7; TRBD1 matches at 9 bases. Germline-derived CDR1 and CDR2 are SEHNR and FQNEAQ (reference sequence). The V and J ends lost 5 bases and 6 bases, in that order; junction bases with no gene match: 11. CDR3 length: 15 residues. CDR3 sequence (DNA): TGTGCCAGCAGCCCAAGTCCCGGGACAGGGTTCGAGCAGTACTTC. It yields the protein CASSPSPGTGFEQYF. The whole variable domain, filled in from reference TRBV7-9 and TRBJ2-7, reads DTGVSQNPRHKITKRGQNVTFRCDPISEHNRLYWYRQTLGQGPEFLTYFQNEAQLEKSRLLSDRFSAERPKGSFSTLEIQRTEQGDSAMYLCASSPSPGTGFEQYFGPGTRLTVT.

This rearrangement joins TRBV12-3 or TRBV12-4 to TRBJ1-1, with D possibly matching TRBD1 (5 bases). The CDR3 is 13 residues long. Trimming cost V 6 bases and J 8 bases, with 16 bases left between them. Here the CDR3 DNA reads TGTGCCAGCAGCCATACCAGACAGAACGAAGCTTTCTTT. This gives the protein CASSHTRQNEAFF.

The chain employs TRBV7-9 and TRBJ2-7; TRBD1 matches 7 bases. The junction had 5 bases not matched to a gene; V was cut back by 4 bases and J by 2 bases. Germline CDR1 SEHNR, CDR2 FQNEAQ (reference sequence). The CDR3 extends over 14 amino acids. CDR3 amino acids: CASSSTGIPYEQYF. The CDR3 DNA reads as TGTGCCAGCAGCTCGACAGGGATCCCCTACGAGCAGTACTTC. The variable domain in full, with the rest retrieved from reference TRBV7-9 and TRBJ2-7, is DTGVSQNPRHKITKRGQNVTFRCDPISEHNRLYWYRQTLGQGPEFLTYFQNEAQLEKSRLLSDRFSAERPKGSFSTLEIQRTEQGDSAMYLCASSSTGIPYEQYFGPGTRLTVT.

This chain joins TRBV12-3 or TRBV12-4 and TRBJ1-2; D is undetermined. Trimming took off 2 bases at V and 10 bases at J, with 11 bases between the two ends. This CDR3 is 12 amino acids long. Here the CDR3 reads CASSLQIEDYTF. For the CDR3, the DNA is TGTGCCAGCAGTTTACAGATCGAAGACTACACCTTC.

This clone was seen a handful of times. The DNA for the CDR3 is TGTGCCAGCAGCCTACCGGGACTAGCGGGGCCCGTGGACACCGGGGAGCTGTTTTTT. This translates into CASSLPGLAGPVDTGELFF. The V and J genes are TRBV21-1 and TRBJ2-2; the table's TRBD2 call for D was not verified on the DNA. TRBV21-1 has pseudogene status. The CDR3 length is 19 residues.

This clone occurred a few times. The chain joins TRBV7-9 to TRBJ1-2; 7 nucleotides agree with TRBD1. Germline V gene lookup returns CDR1 SEHNR and CDR2 FQNEAQ (reference sequence). J gave up 5 bases and V 0 bases, and 3 bases lay outside the gene matches. The CDR3 extends over 14 amino acids. CDR3 DNA sequence: TGTGCCAGCAGCTTAGCGGGACAGCTTTATGGCTACACCTTC. It specifies CASSLAGQLYGYTF.

The V call is TRBV19, the J call TRBJ2-1, with 8 bases aligning to TRBD2. Germline V gives CDR1 LNHDA, CDR2 SQIVND (reference sequence). The CDR3 is 13 amino acids. V dropped 1 base and J dropped 15; count of bases not matched to a gene: 8. The DNA of the CDR3 is TGTGCCAGTAGTATAGTAGCGGGGTCCTCGGGGTTCTTC. This encodes CASSIVAGSSGFF.